This T cell receptor beta chain was retrieved from a study of blood T cell repertoires in COVID-19 (dated by TCRdb to about 2020). About the full investigation: Samples from collaborators originated in the United States, Italy and Spain and spanned both the acute and convalescent phases of COVID-19. The prospective study material was composed of cDNA or gDNA derived from T cells, B-cell-depleted T cells, or PBMCs. Sample metadata almost always included a de-identified subject ID, COVID-19 status, age in years and sex. Subjects who had been exposed to COVID-19, were actively infected with it, or had recovered from it provided the deeply sampled blood TCRbeta repertoires that made up the dataset. The repertoires were released in a freely available public database meant as a resource for research on the immune response to SARS-CoV-2. The samples were drawn from the first 160 participants of the ongoing ImmuneRACE study and from 1,254 subjects provided by 6 global collaborators. Where available, HLA class I and class II types were taken from metadata supplied by the sample provider and were not determined by assay-based typing.

The immunoSEQ Assay, a bias-controlled multiplex PCR, was used to amplify TCRbeta CDR3 regions from genomic DNA. The authors' pipeline ran thus. The number of nucleated cells in each sample was estimated from the amplification of reference gene primers within the assay. Sequence reads were collapsed and filtered to measure the absolute abundance of every unique TCRbeta CDR3 rearrangement. For each sample, productive Simpson clonality was calculated as the square root of Simpson's diversity index over productive rearrangements. Held by TCRdb, this immuneACCESS table contains in-frame sequences only and omits some clones. Under half of the omission traces to an unresolved V gene where checked; the cause of the rest is unknown. V and J calls and clone size are as listed in that table; D and trimming were resolved from the DNA. The sample table contains 95,000 to 110,000 clones; only one count was recorded for roughly 91% of them. The ten largest clonotypes hold approximately 5.1% of the sample.

In regard to this clone: Its antigen is unknown. Base qualities are not provided; no much larger clone lies one nucleotide away.

The germline V gene supplies CDR1 SGHTA and CDR2 FQGTGA. The CDR3 starts with the cysteine, ends with the phenylalanine, and has 13 residues. The entry retains the CDR3 DNA only, 39 bases that are in frame from base 1. Cut back by 0 bases and 3 bases, the V and J ends lie 5 bases apart. Collaborating institutions collected whole blood in K2EDTA tubes following their own protocols. Collaborator samples were shipped for TCRbeta analysis as frozen whole blood, isolated PBMCs, or DNA extracted from either sample type. Overall results and qualifications from the work: Clinical and demographic metadata were provided uncurated, with the amount varying by source and participant.

The TCR sequence derives from a human donor in a cohort sampled during active COVID-19. Rearrangement joined TRBV7-3 to TRBJ1-1, with the D gene too uncertain to name. Source material: peripheral blood. The CDR3 in this case is CASSLTRDTEAFF. The DNA reads as follows: TGTGCCAGCAGCTTAACCCGGGACACTGAAGCTTTCTTT. The variable domain in full, with residues beyond the CDR3 obtained from the reference TRBV7-3 and TRBJ1-1 genes, is GAGVSQTPSNKVTEKGKYVELRCDPISGHTALYWYRQSLGQGPEFLIYFQGTGAADDSGLPNDRFFAVRPEGSVSTLKIQRTERGDSAVYLCASSLTRDTEAFFGQGTRLTVV.